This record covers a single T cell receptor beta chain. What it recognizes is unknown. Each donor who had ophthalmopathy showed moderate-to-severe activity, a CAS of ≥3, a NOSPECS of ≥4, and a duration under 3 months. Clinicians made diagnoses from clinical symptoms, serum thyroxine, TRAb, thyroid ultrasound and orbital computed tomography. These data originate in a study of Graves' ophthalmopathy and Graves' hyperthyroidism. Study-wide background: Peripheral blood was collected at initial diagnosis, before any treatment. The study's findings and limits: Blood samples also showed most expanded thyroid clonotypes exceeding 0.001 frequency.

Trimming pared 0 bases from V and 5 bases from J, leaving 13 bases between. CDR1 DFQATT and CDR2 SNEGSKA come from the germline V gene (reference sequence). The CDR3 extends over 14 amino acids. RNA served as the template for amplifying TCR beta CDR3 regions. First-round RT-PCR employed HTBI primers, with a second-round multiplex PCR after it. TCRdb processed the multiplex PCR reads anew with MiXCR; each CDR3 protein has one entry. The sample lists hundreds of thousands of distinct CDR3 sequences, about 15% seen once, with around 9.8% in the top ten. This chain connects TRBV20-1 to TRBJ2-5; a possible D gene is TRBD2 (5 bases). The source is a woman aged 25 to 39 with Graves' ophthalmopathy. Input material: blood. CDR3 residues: CSARDRARGETQYF. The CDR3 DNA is TGCAGTGCTAGAGATCGGGCACGAGGGGAGACCCAGTACTTC.